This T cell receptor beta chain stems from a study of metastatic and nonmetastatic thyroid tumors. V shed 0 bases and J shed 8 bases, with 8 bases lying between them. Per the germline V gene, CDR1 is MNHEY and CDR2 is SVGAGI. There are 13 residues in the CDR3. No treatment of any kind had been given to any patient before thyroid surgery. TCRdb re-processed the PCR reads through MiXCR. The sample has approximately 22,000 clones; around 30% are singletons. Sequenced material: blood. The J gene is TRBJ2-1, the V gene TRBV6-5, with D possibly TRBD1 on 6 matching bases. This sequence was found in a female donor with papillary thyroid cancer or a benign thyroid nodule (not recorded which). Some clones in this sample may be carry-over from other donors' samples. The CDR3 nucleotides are TGTGCCAGCAGTTACTCGGGGGCGGATGAGCAGTTCTTC. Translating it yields CASSYSGADEQFF.